The 14 T cell receptor beta chains below were found in one sample sequenced in a study of T cell responses to AZD1222 COVID-19 vaccine. Repertoires were generated with immunoSEQ multiplex PCR, while TCRdb's copy carries only in-frame clones and drops some. The repertoire holds around 260,000 clones, with approximately 95% as singletons. Source: peripheral blood, taken on day 0 of AZD1222 vaccination. These receptors were taken from an adult in good health.

This chain uses TRBV10-3 with TRBJ2-1; 9 bases align to TRBD1. This CDR3 is 15 amino acids long. The trim removed 6 bases at V and 5 bases at J, leaving 8 bases unmatched. Germline V lookup: CDR1 ENHRY, CDR2 SYGVKD. CDR3 DNA: TGTGCCATCAGGGCCGGGACAGGGTCGCACAATGAGCAGTTCTTC. Its protein product is CAIRAGTGSHNEQFF.

The V call is TRBV4-2, the J call TRBJ1-4; D may be TRBD1 (5 bases). This CDR3 has 14 residues. Trimming took 4 bases from V and 14 from J, leaving 20 bases between them. Germline-derived CDR1 and CDR2 are LGHNA and YNFKEQ. This chain's CDR3 is CASSPSGTHKGLFF. The CDR3 DNA is TGTGCCAGCAGCCCCTCCGGGACCCATAAGGGGCTGTTTTTT.

V gene TRBV3-1 (or the pseudogene TRBV3-2) combines with J gene TRBJ1-4, with D unclear. This CDR3 region has 12 residues. The germline V gene encodes CDR1 LGHDT and CDR2 YNNKEL (reference sequence). V lost 3 bases, J lost 8 bases, and 7 bases lay in between. CDR3 residues: CASSQGSEKLFF. The CDR3 bases are TGTGCCAGCAGCCAGGGATCGGAAAAACTGTTTTTT.

The chain employs TRBV20-1 and TRBJ2-7; TRBD2 is a possible D gene (5 bases). Germline values: CDR1 DFQATT, CDR2 SNEGSKA (reference sequence). The CDR3 contains 11 residues. V lost 5 bases and J 6 bases, leaving 11 bases between the germline ends. The DNA of the CDR3 is TGCAGTGCTGGCGGGTTCCCCGAGCAGTACTTC. Amino acids: CSAGGFPEQYF.

This sequence joins TRBV15 and TRBJ2-7; 9 positions agree with TRBD1. The germline CDR1 and CDR2 sequences are LNHNV and YYDKDF (reference sequence). With V trimmed by 1 base and J by 1 base, 2 bases remained unmatched. This CDR3 region has 15 residues. The CDR3 sequence is CATSRAGQGSYEQYF. DNA of the CDR3: TGTGCCACCAGCAGAGCCGGACAGGGGTCCTACGAGCAGTACTTC.

The chain carries TRBV23-1 and TRBJ1-6; tentatively, D is TRBD1 (5 bases). TRBV23-1 is flagged as an ORF with uncertain function. V was pared by 4 bases and J by 12 bases, with 19 bases between. The CDR3 consists of 15 residues. In DNA, the CDR3 is TGCGCCAGCAGTCCAGACCGGTGGGGGGTCGTACCCCTCCACTTT. It encodes CASSPDRWGVVPLHF.

This chain links TRBV7-9 with TRBJ2-7, with 9 bases aligning to TRBD2. From germline, CDR1 is SEHNR and CDR2 FQNEAQ (reference sequence). J gave up 3 bases and V 7 bases, and 10 bases lay outside the gene matches. The CDR3 totals 15 residues. The CDR3 DNA sequence: TGTGCCAGCACCATTCCCGGGACTAGCAACTACGAGCAGTACTTC. This sequence encodes CASTIPGTSNYEQYF.

The chain uses TRBV5-1 and TRBJ2-7, with 8 positions matching TRBD2. This CDR3 spans 16 amino acids. Losses at the gene ends were 4 bases for V and 1 base for J; bases not matched to a gene: 10. Germline V gives CDR1 SGHRS, CDR2 YFSETQ. The chain's CDR3 is CASSLSGSGGSYEQYF. CDR3 sequence (DNA): TGCGCCAGCAGCCTTTCCGGAAGCGGGGGTTCCTACGAGCAGTACTTC.

The chain links TRBV25-1 to TRBJ2-3; D possibly corresponds to TRBD2 (7 bases). Trimming left V 8 bases short and J 2 bases short, with 14 bases between. CDR3 size: 14 residues. The V gene's germline CDR1 is MGHDK and CDR2 SYGVNS. The CDR3 sequence is CASGLGGVTDTQYF. CDR3 bases: TGTGCCAGCGGCCTAGGGGGGGTCACAGATACGCAGTATTTT.

This chain links TRBV11-2 with TRBJ2-7; the match to TRBD1 covers 9 bases. Germline V CDR1 and CDR2: SGHAT, FQNNGV. This CDR3 is 14 amino acids long. Trimming removed 5 bases from V and 1 base from J; junction bases left unmatched: 3. This CDR3 is CASSTGTGSYEQYF. Written as DNA, the CDR3 is TGTGCCAGCAGCACCGGGACAGGGTCCTACGAGCAGTACTTC. Supplemented by reference TRBV11-2 and TRBJ2-7, the full variable domain reads EAGVAQSPRYKIIEKRQSVAFWCNPISGHATLYWYQQILGQGPKLLIQFQNNGVVDDSQLPKDRFSAERLKGVDSTLKIQPAKLEDSAVYLCASSTGTGSYEQYFGPGTRLTVT.

The rearrangement links TRBV27 to TRBJ1-5; no firm D call. This CDR3 contains 13 residues. Germline V gives CDR1 MNHEY, CDR2 SMNVEV (reference sequence). Trimming removed 3 bases from V and 4 bases from J, with 7 bases in between. The CDR3, as DNA: TGTGCCAGCAGTTTCGTAGTAAATCAGCCCCAGCATTTT. Translating it yields CASSFVVNQPQHF.

The sample holds one count of this clone. This rearrangement joins TRBV7-8 to TRBJ2-7, with TRBD2 matching over 10 bases. The J segment lost 1 base and the V segment lost 2 bases, leaving 11 bases of the junction unmatched. The CDR3 totals 18 residues. From germline, CDR1 is SGHVS and CDR2 FQNEAQ. For the CDR3, the DNA is TGTGCCAGCAGCTTAATTTACAGAAGGACTAGCGGATCCTACGAGCAGTACTTC. It encodes CASSLIYRRTSGSYEQYF.

The chain carries TRBV7-9 and TRBJ2-1; 8 bases align to TRBD2. V was clipped by 5 bases and J by 5 bases; unmatched bases: 8. The CDR3 runs to 15 residues. In germline, CDR1 is SEHNR, CDR2 FQNEAQ (reference sequence). CDR3 residues: CASSPRTSFHNEQFF. CDR3 nucleotide sequence: TGTGCCAGCAGCCCGCGGACTAGCTTTCACAATGAGCAGTTCTTC.

The chain joins TRBV5-1 to TRBJ1-4, with 10 bases aligning to TRBD1. V lost 4 bases, J lost 6 bases, and 6 bases stayed unmatched. There are 15 residues in the CDR3. Germline lookup yields CDR1 SGHRS and CDR2 YFSETQ. CDR3 region: CASSRDRGPDEKLFF. CDR3 DNA sequence: TGCGCCAGCAGCCGTGACAGGGGGCCTGATGAAAAACTGTTTTTT.